One and the same sample provided the 31 T cell receptor beta chains below, sequenced in a study of blood T cells in healthy people across ages. A sample-barcoded 5' primer and a J-beta primer mix were used in a second PCR of about 6 to 12 cycles. TCRdb re-analysed the 5' RACE reads in MiXCR, keeping a single row per CDR3 protein. The data contain roughly 1.5 million distinct CDR3 sequences, 35% to 45% of them singletons. The material sequenced was blood. The receptors stem from a woman younger than 30 in good health.

Concerning this clonotype itself: Relative to the germline gene, one junction end is altered; a read error may explain this. This sequence joins TRBV4-3 and TRBJ2-5, with D perhaps assigned TRBD1 or TRBD2 (5 bases each). The CDR3 length is 16 residues. From germline, CDR1 is LGHNA and CDR2 YSLEER. CDR3 loop: CAGSQDGDGTQETQYF. The CDR3 DNA follows: TGCGCCGGCAGCCAAGATGGGGACGGCACCCAAGAGACCCAGTACTTC.

The CDR3 coding sequence is TGTGCCAGCAGCTTACCGGGAGCGGGGTCGGATGAGCAGTTCTTC. This gives the protein CASSLPGAGSDEQFF. This sequence joins TRBV7-2 and TRBJ2-1; 7 bases align to TRBD2. CDR3 length: 15 amino acids. After removal of 2 bases from V and 8 bases from J, the junction contained 9 bases not matched to a gene. Germline assignment: CDR1 SGHTA and CDR2 FQGNSA. Based on the CDR3 plus reference TRBV7-2 and TRBJ2-1, the full variable domain is GAGVSQSPSNKVTEKGKDVELRCDPISGHTALYWYRQSLGQGLEFLIYFQGNSAPDKSGLPSDRFSAERTGGSVSTLTIQRTQQEDSAVYLCASSLPGAGSDEQFFGPGTRLTVL.

This sequence joins TRBV7-2 and TRBJ2-4; 7 bases align to TRBD2. Matching the DNA end better, TRBJ2-7 makes the J call doubtful. Germline V gene sequence: CDR1 SGHTA, CDR2 FQGNSA. The CDR3 is 13 amino acids. The CDR3 protein is CASSPSGTHEQYF. CDR3 bases: TGTGCCAGCAGCCCAAGCGGGACTCACGAGCAGTACTTC.

The sample holds a few counts of this clonotype. This rearrangement joins TRBV12-3 or TRBV12-4 to TRBJ2-1; no reliable D call. Trimming cost V 6 bases and J 11 bases, with 11 bases left between them. There are 11 residues in the CDR3. Here the CDR3 reads CASSLGFQQFF. The DNA for the CDR3 is TGTGCCAGCAGCCTAGGGTTCCAGCAGTTCTTC.

CDR3 nucleotide sequence: TGCAGTGCTGTACTAGCGGGGGGCGCCTACGAGCAGTACTTC. Its protein is CSAVLAGGAYEQYF. The rearrangement uses TRBV20-1 and TRBJ2-7; 12 nucleotides match TRBD2. Germline V gives CDR1 DFQATT, CDR2 SNEGSKA (reference sequence). V lost 5 bases and J lost 2; bases outside the gene matches: 4. This CDR3 is built from 14 residues.

The rearrangement links TRBV6-2 or TRBV6-3 to TRBJ2-1; D tentatively reads TRBD1 or TRBD2 (5 bases each). The closer fit of TRBJ2-7 to the DNA end suggests the J call may be wrong. The germline V gene has CDR1 MNHEY and CDR2 SVGEGT. CDR3 length: 14 residues. This chain's CDR3 is CASSLRDVYNEQYF. DNA for the CDR3: TGTGCCAGCAGTCTCCGGGACGTGTACAATGAGCAGTACTTC.

V gene TRBV6-2 or TRBV6-3 combines with J gene TRBJ1-5; D unclear. CDR3 length: 14 amino acids. Trimming shortened V by 2 bases and J by 8 bases, and 13 bases separated the two germline ends. The V gene's germline CDR1 is MNHEY and CDR2 SVGEGT. The CDR3 region has the DNA TGTGCCAGCAGTTACGTCGGTCCCTGGGAGCCCCAGCATTTT. Translation: CASSYVGPWEPQHF.

The chain uses TRBV6-2 or TRBV6-3 and TRBJ2-1; D is perhaps TRBD1 (5 bases). The tail of the sequence fits TRBJ2-7 better, so the J call may be wrong. Germline loops: CDR1 MNHEY, CDR2 SVGEGT. This CDR3 has 16 amino acids. DNA for the CDR3: TGTGCCAGCAGTTACGCGACAGTCGACTCCTACAATGAGCAGTACTTC. Translating it yields CASSYATVDSYNEQYF.

This clonotype ranks as medium-sized. V gene TRBV20-1 combines with J gene TRBJ1-1, with unresolved D. This CDR3 contains 14 residues. The V gene's germline CDR1 is DFQATT and CDR2 SNEGSKA (reference sequence). The ends were cut back, 2 bases at V and 8 bases at J, with 18 bases in the middle. In DNA form, the CDR3 reads TGCAGTGCTAGATCCCTTTACACGTCAAGCGAAGCTTTCTTT. Its protein product is CSARSLYTSSEAFF.

This clonotype showed up just a few times. This rearrangement joins TRBV6-2 or TRBV6-3 to TRBJ1-1, with a weak D call TRBD1 (6 bases). Trimming shortened V by 5 bases and J by 5 bases, and 21 bases separated the two germline ends. The CDR3 contains 16 residues. Germline assignment: CDR1 MNHEY and CDR2 SVGEGT. The CDR3 region is CASSLFGGGYGTEAFF. DNA of the CDR3: TGTGCCAGCAGTCTTTTCGGGGGGGGCTACGGGACTGAAGCTTTCTTT.

The V call is TRBV28, the J call TRBJ2-5, with TRBD2 matching over 9 bases. Trimming cost V 4 bases and J 3 bases; bases outside gene matches: 6. This CDR3 contains 15 residues. Per the germline V gene, CDR1 is MDHEN and CDR2 is SYDVKM. The CDR3 DNA reads as TGTGCCAGCAGTTCCCCGGCGGGAGGGGAAGAGACCCAGTACTTC. Encoded protein: CASSSPAGGEETQYF.

The chain recombines TRBV29-1 with TRBJ2-5; D ambiguous. From germline, CDR1 is SQVTM and CDR2 ANQGSEA. The CDR3 loop spans 12 amino acids. The ends were cut back, 4 bases at V and 2 bases at J, with 8 bases in the middle. The CDR3 reads CSVVEQQETQYF. The CDR3 DNA follows: TGCAGCGTTGTTGAACAGCAAGAGACCCAGTACTTC. Complete variable domain (other parts from reference TRBV29-1 and TRBJ2-5): SAVISQKPSRDICQRGTSLTIQCQVDSQVTMMFWYRQQPGQSLTLIATANQGSEATYESGFVIDKFPISRPNLTFSTLTVSNMSPEDSSIYLCSVVEQQETQYFGPGTRLLVL.

The genes are TRBV2 and TRBJ1-1; no firm D call. Germline V lookup: CDR1 SNHLY, CDR2 FYNNEI. V was trimmed by 0 bases and J by 3 bases, leaving 14 bases between them. The CDR3 extends over 16 amino acids. DNA of the CDR3: TGTGCCAGCAGTGAAGCGCTTTTGGGGAGGGACACTGAAGCTTTCTTT. Protein product: CASSEALLGRDTEAFF.

Note on this clonotype: Being one base from a much bigger clone, this may be a read error. The rearrangement joins TRBV7-2 to TRBJ2-1; 9 nucleotides agree with TRBD2. The V segment lost 3 bases and the J segment 8 bases; nucleotides outside the gene matches: 11. Looked up from germline, CDR1 is SGHTA and CDR2 is FQGNSA. CDR3 length: 16 amino acids. This CDR3 is CASSLSSGKTSDEQFF. CDR3 coding DNA: TGTGCCAGCAGCTTGTCTAGCGGGAAGACTAGTGATGAGCAGTTCTTC.

This rearrangement joins TRBV12-3 or TRBV12-4 to TRBJ1-2; D gene uncertain. Trimming stripped 2 bases from V and 4 bases from J, with 8 bases between. This CDR3 is 13 amino acids long. Written as DNA, the CDR3 is TGTGCCAGCAGTTTATGGGGAGCCTATGGCTACACCTTC. This gives the protein CASSLWGAYGYTF.

The gene calls are TRBV19 and TRBJ2-1; 8 bases are a match to TRBD2. Germline values: CDR1 LNHDA, CDR2 SQIVND (reference sequence). V lost 3 bases to trimming and J lost 7 bases; unmatched junction nucleotides: 11. The CDR3 consists of 16 residues. The chain's CDR3 is CASSIGSSGPWNEQFF. CDR3 in DNA: TGTGCCAGTAGTATCGGATCTAGCGGGCCTTGGAATGAGCAGTTCTTC.

This clonotype came up once. The chain employs TRBV29-1 and TRBJ2-2, with 7 bases lining up with TRBD2. Germline V gene sequence: CDR1 SQVTM, CDR2 ANQGSEA. The CDR3 is made up of 12 amino acids. V dropped 3 bases and J dropped 5; count of bases not matched to a gene: 0. The CDR3 loop reads CSVEGGTGELFF. CDR3 bases: TGCAGCGTTGAGGGGGGGACCGGGGAGCTGTTTTTT.

The chain has TRBV12-3 or TRBV12-4 and TRBJ1-6; perhaps TRBD1 as D (5 bases). The CDR3 is 12 amino acids. Trimming cost V 6 bases and J 14 bases, with 14 bases left between them. The chain's CDR3 is CASSKDTPALHF. Written as DNA, the CDR3 is TGTGCCAGCAGCAAGGACACCCCAGCCCTCCACTTT.

A few counts support this clonotype. The chain is built from TRBV29-1 and TRBJ2-3, with D perhaps matching TRBD2 (6 bases). Germline-derived CDR1 and CDR2 are SQVTM and ANQGSEA. Deletions cut 4 bases from V and 0 bases from J, with 11 bases between. The CDR3 covers 14 residues. The CDR3 nucleotides are TGCAGCGTTGTGGGAGGCTTAAGCACAGATACGCAGTATTTT. The encoded protein is CSVVGGLSTDTQYF.

The V and J genes are TRBV28 and TRBJ1-6; D may be TRBD1 (6 bases). Germline assignment: CDR1 MDHEN and CDR2 SYDVKM. The ends were cut back, 3 bases at V and 7 bases at J, with 10 bases in the middle. The CDR3 contains 14 residues. In DNA form, the CDR3 reads TGTGCCAGCAGTTTCCGGACAGCAAATTCACCCCTCCACTTT. Translation gives CASSFRTANSPLHF.

The chain joins TRBV11-1 to TRBJ2-7, with D perhaps TRBD1 (6 bases). The CDR3 covers 14 residues. The V end was cut by 4 bases, the J end by 5 bases, with 15 bases between. Germline assignment: CDR1 SGHAT and CDR2 FQDESV (reference sequence). CDR3 coding DNA: TGTGCCAGCAGCTCGAAGGGGACAATTCACGAGCAGTACTTC. This encodes CASSSKGTIHEQYF.

This clonotype was counted a few times. The chain uses TRBV29-1 and TRBJ2-3; D is perhaps TRBD1 (6 bases). The CDR3 loop spans 14 amino acids. With 4 bases removed from V and 1 base from J, the gap between germline ends came to 12 bases. Germline V gene data show CDR1 as SQVTM and CDR2 as ANQGSEA. CDR3 DNA: TGCAGCGTTGGATTTGGGACACGCACAGATACGCAGTATTTT. Amino acid sequence: CSVGFGTRTDTQYF.

The chain has TRBV6-2 or TRBV6-3 and TRBJ1-1; 7 positions agree with TRBD1. The CDR3 has 17 amino acids. The V gene end was trimmed by 8 bases and the J gene end by 2 bases; junction bases not matched to a gene: 17. Per germline, CDR1 MNHEY and CDR2 SVGEGT. CDR3 in DNA: TGTGCCAGCTCGCTTGCATTGGACAGGACGATAAACACTGAAGCTTTCTTT. As protein: CASSLALDRTINTEAFF.

The rearrangement joins TRBV7-9 to TRBJ2-1, with D possibly being TRBD1 (7 bases). The germline CDR1 and CDR2 sequences are SEHNR and FQNEAQ (reference sequence). V lost 5 bases and J lost 3, with 17 bases in between. This CDR3 is built from 16 residues. CDR3 sequence reads: CASSLRQGLDYNEQFF. The CDR3 DNA is TGTGCCAGCAGCCTCCGACAGGGACTTGACTACAATGAGCAGTTCTTC.

The chain has TRBV28 and TRBJ1-5; TRBD1 agrees at 10 bases. This CDR3 is built from 14 residues. Losses at the gene ends were 5 bases for V and 5 bases for J; bases not matched to a gene: 3. Germline-derived CDR1 and CDR2 are MDHEN and SYDVKM. CDR3 protein: CASSETGGYQPQHF. The CDR3 region has the DNA TGTGCCAGCAGTGAGACAGGGGGCTATCAGCCCCAGCATTTT. Supplemented by reference TRBV28 and TRBJ1-5, the full variable domain reads DVKVTQSSRYLVKRTGEKVFLECVQDMDHENMFWYRQDPGLGLRLIYFSYDVKMKEKGDIPEGYSVSREKKERFSLILESASTNQTSMYLCASSETGGYQPQHFGDGTRLSIL.

CDR3 nucleotides: TGTGCCAGCAGCCCCCGGAACATGAACACTGAAGCTTTCTTT. Its protein is CASSPRNMNTEAFF. The rearrangement uses TRBV9 and TRBJ1-1; D unresolved. Germline V gene sequence: CDR1 SGDLS, CDR2 YYNGEE. Trimming pared 4 bases from V and 0 bases from J, leaving 10 bases between. There are 14 residues in the CDR3.

This clonotype was observed many times. The chain joins TRBV4-1 to TRBJ2-3; possibly TRBD1 for D (5 bases). This CDR3 is built from 14 residues. The germline V gene encodes CDR1 MGHRA and CDR2 YSYEKL. V dropped 3 bases and J dropped 5 bases, with 12 bases sitting between them. The CDR3 sequence is CASSQMGPGDTQYF. DNA of the CDR3: TGCGCCAGCAGCCAGATGGGGCCCGGAGATACGCAGTATTTT.

The V and J genes are TRBV20-1 and TRBJ2-7, with D perhaps TRBD2 (5 bases). CDR3 length equals 13 residues. V lost 5 bases, J lost 0 bases, and 11 bases lay in between. The germline CDR1 and CDR2 sequences are DFQATT and SNEGSKA (reference sequence). Written as DNA, the CDR3 is TGCAGTGCTGCGCGGGTATCCTCCTACGAGCAGTACTTC. Translating gives CSAARVSSYEQYF.

This clonotype was counted only a few times. The chain has TRBV20-1 and TRBJ1-6, with D possibly TRBD1 on 6 matching bases. V lost 0 bases, J lost 3 bases, and 9 bases lay in between. Germline-derived CDR1 and CDR2 are DFQATT and SNEGSKA (reference sequence). The CDR3 length is 15 residues. CDR3 DNA sequence: TGCAGTGCTAGAGATTTGGGACACTATAATTCACCCCTCCACTTT. Its translation is CSARDLGHYNSPLHF.

This clonotype came up once. This chain links TRBV4-1 with TRBJ2-7, with 8 bases matching TRBD1. CDR1 is MGHRA, CDR2 YSYEKL, per germline. V lost 4 bases, J lost 3 bases, and 8 bases stayed unmatched. The CDR3 runs to 15 residues. CDR3 in amino acids: CASSPGTGTGYEQYF. The DNA for the CDR3 is TGCGCCAGCAGCCCCGGAACCGGGACAGGCTACGAGCAGTACTTC.

This chain links TRBV2 with TRBJ1-1; unclear D gene. The CDR3 consists of 12 residues. The V and J ends lost 7 bases and 4 bases respectively, with 10 bases between them. In germline, CDR1 is SNHLY, CDR2 FYNNEI. As DNA, the CDR3 is TGTGCCAGCATGGTGGGAAGCACTGAAGCTTTCTTT. Translating it yields CASMVGSTEAFF.